The 10 T cell receptor beta chains listed next were all sequenced from one sample in a study of T cell repertoires and HLA-DP antigens. The assay was immunoSEQ multiplex PCR, and TCRdb's table has in-frame clones only and misses some. Among fewer than 95,000 clones listed, roughly 86% were seen once. Antigens for these TCRs are unknown. Source material: CD4+ T cells from PBMCs. Receptors were obtained from a man in his forties or fifties in good health and CMV-seronegative.

The genes are TRBV7-6 and TRBJ2-5; D uncertain. Trimming pared 1 base from V and 0 bases from J, leaving 3 bases between. The CDR3 sequence is 13 residues long. Per germline, CDR1 SGHVS and CDR2 FNYEAQ. Here the CDR3 reads CASSLGNQETQYF. CDR3 nucleotide sequence: TGTGCCAGCAGCTTAGGAAACCAAGAGACCCAGTACTTC.

This chain joins TRBV29-1 and TRBJ1-2; 7 positions match TRBD1. Germline CDR1 and CDR2: SQVTM and ANQGSEA. The CDR3 is made up of 13 amino acids. J lost 6 bases, V lost 7 bases, and 11 bases had no gene match. The CDR3 loop reads CSGQRQGEDGYTF. CDR3 bases: TGCAGCGGCCAACGACAGGGCGAAGATGGCTACACCTTC.

This chain connects TRBV5-1 to TRBJ1-2; 9 bases agree with TRBD1. This CDR3 comprises 22 residues. Per germline, CDR1 SGHRS and CDR2 YFSETQ. V lost 5 bases to trimming and J lost 4 bases; unmatched junction nucleotides: 30. DNA for the CDR3: TGCGCCAGCAGGCGGGCGGGGGACAGGGATCTATCCGGACAGGGATCTATCTATGGCTACACCTTC. It encodes CASRRAGDRDLSGQGSIYGYTF.

The genes are TRBV9 and TRBJ1-4, with TRBD1 as a possible D gene (6 bases). Germline V lookup: CDR1 SGDLS, CDR2 YYNGEE. Trimming removed 0 bases at V and 4 bases at J, with 13 bases between. The CDR3 is 16 residues long. CDR3 residues: CASSVGVGDNNEKLFF. The CDR3 DNA reads TGTGCCAGCAGCGTAGGAGTTGGGGACAATAATGAAAAACTGTTTTTT.

The DNA for the CDR3 is TGTGCCAGCAGTGGTGGGACTAGCGGCACAGATACGCAGTATTTT. This encodes CASSGGTSGTDTQYF. The genes are TRBV2 and TRBJ2-3, with 10 bases identical to TRBD2. Germline CDR1 reads SNHLY; CDR2 reads FYNNEI. The CDR3 totals 15 residues. Trimming removed 4 bases from V and 1 base from J; junction bases left unmatched: 2. The full variable domain, its missing parts supplied by reference TRBV2 and TRBJ2-3, is EPEVTQTPSHQVTQMGQEVILRCVPISNHLYFYWYRQILGQKVEFLVSFYNNEISEKSEIFDDQFSVERPDGSNFTLKIRSTKLEDSAMYFCASSGGTSGTDTQYFGPGTRLTVL.

The chain carries TRBV30 and TRBJ2-3; 9 nucleotides line up with TRBD2. The V gene end was trimmed by 2 bases and the J gene end by 3 bases; junction bases not matched to a gene: 6. The V gene's germline CDR1 is GTSNPN and CDR2 SVGIG (reference sequence). CDR3 length: 15 amino acids. The CDR3 coding sequence is TGTGCCTGGAGTCGGGCTAGCGGGACGACAGATACGCAGTATTTT. It codes for CAWSRASGTTDTQYF.

V usage is TRBV29-1 and J usage is TRBJ1-2, with 10 bases lining up with TRBD1. The germline V gene has CDR1 SQVTM and CDR2 ANQGSEA. This CDR3 comprises 12 residues. J gave up 5 bases and V 7 bases, and 4 bases lay outside the gene matches. CDR3 bases: TGCAGCGCCGGGGGACAGGGGTATGGCTACACCTTC. Protein product: CSAGGQGYGYTF.

The chain couples TRBV4-3 to TRBJ2-2, with TRBD2 identical over 15 bases. This CDR3 spans 19 amino acids. The trim removed 4 bases at V and 5 bases at J, leaving 11 bases unmatched. The germline gives CDR1 LGHNA, CDR2 YSLEER. Written as DNA, the CDR3 is TGCGCCAGCAGCCCCCGGTGGACTAGCGGGGGGGCGGTGACCGGGGAGCTGTTTTTT. Protein product: CASSPRWTSGGAVTGELFF.

The CDR3, as DNA: TGTGCCAGCAGCCAAGATCCCGGGACAGGGGGCTACGAGCAGTACTTC. Translating gives CASSQDPGTGGYEQYF. The chain carries TRBV4-2 and TRBJ2-7; TRBD1 agrees at 11 bases. The germline V gene has CDR1 LGHNA and CDR2 YNFKEQ. The CDR3 extends over 16 amino acids. Trimming at V came to 0 bases and at J to 3 bases, leaving 4 bases not matched to a gene.

The chain combines TRBV28 with TRBJ1-5; a weak D match, TRBD1 (5 bases). CDR1 and CDR2 (germline): MDHEN, SYDVKM. V lost 6 bases to trimming and J lost 2 bases, with 8 bases between them. There are 13 residues in the CDR3. The CDR3: CASSRVGNQPQHF. Written as DNA, the CDR3 is TGTGCCAGCAGCAGGGTAGGCAATCAGCCCCAGCATTTT. Filled out from reference TRBV28 and TRBJ1-5, the complete variable domain reads DVKVTQSSRYLVKRTGEKVFLECVQDMDHENMFWYRQDPGLGLRLIYFSYDVKMKEKGDIPEGYSVSREKKERFSLILESASTNQTSMYLCASSRVGNQPQHFGDGTRLSIL.